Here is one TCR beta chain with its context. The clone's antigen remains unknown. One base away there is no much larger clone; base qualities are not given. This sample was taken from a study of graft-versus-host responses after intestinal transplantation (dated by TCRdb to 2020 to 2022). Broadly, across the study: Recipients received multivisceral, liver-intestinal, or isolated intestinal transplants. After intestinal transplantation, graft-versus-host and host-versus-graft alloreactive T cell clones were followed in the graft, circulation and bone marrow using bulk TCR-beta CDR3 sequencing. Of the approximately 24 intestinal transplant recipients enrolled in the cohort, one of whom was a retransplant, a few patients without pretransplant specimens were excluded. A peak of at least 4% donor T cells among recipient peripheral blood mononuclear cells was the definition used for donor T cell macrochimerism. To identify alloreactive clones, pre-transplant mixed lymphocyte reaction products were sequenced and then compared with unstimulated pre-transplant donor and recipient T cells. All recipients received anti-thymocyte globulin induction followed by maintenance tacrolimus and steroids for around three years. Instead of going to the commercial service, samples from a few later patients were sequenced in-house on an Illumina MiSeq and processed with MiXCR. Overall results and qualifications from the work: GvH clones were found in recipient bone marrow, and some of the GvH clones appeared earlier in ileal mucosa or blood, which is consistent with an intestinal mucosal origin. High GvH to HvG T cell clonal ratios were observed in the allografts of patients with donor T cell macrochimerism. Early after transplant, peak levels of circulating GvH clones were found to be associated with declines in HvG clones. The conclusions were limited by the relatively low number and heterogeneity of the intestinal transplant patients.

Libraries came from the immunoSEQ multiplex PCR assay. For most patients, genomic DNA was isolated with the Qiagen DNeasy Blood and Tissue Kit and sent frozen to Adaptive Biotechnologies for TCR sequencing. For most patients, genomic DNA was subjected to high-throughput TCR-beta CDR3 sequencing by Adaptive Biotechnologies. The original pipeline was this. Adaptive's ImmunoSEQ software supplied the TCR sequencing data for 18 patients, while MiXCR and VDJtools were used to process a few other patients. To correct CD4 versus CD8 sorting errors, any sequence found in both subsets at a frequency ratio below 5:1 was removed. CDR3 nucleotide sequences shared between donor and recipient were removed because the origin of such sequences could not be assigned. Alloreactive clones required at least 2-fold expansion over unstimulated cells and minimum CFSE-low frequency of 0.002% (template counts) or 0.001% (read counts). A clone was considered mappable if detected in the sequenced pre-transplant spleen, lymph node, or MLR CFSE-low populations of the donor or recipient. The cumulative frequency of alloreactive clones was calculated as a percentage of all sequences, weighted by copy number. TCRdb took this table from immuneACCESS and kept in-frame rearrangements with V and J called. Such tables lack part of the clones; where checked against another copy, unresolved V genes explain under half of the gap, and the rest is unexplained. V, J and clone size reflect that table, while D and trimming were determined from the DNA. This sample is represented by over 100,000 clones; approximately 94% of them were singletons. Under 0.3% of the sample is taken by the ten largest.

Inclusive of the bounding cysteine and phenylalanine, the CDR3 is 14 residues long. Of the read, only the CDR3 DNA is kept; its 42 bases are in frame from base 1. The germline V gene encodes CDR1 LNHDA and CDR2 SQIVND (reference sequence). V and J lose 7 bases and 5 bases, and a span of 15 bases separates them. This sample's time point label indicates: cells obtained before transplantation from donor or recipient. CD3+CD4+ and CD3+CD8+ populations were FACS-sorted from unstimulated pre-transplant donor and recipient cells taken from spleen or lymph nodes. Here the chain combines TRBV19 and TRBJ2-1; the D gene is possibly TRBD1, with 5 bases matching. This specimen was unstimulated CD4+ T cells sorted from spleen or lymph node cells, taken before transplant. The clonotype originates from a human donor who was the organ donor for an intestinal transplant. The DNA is TGTGCCAGTACCTCGTATATGACAGACAATGAGCAGTTCTTC. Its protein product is CASTSYMTDNEQFF.